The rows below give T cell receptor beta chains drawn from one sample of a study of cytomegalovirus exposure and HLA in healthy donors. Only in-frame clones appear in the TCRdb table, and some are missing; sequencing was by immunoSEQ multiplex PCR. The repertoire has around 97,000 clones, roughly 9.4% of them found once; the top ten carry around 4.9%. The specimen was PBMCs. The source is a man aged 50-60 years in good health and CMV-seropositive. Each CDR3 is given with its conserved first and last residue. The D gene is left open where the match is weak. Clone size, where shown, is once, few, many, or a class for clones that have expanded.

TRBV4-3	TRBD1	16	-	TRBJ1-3	CASSQDTGTGGNTIYF	TGCGCCAGCAGCCAAGACACCGGGACAGGAGGAAACACCATATATTTT
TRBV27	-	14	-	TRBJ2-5	CASSLVQGVGTQYF	TGTGCCAGCAGTTTAGTTCAGGGCGTGGGGACCCAGTACTTC
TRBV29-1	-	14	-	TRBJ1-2	CSVVSGGRNYGYTF	TGCAGCGTTGTTAGCGGGGGCCGGAACTATGGCTACACCTTC
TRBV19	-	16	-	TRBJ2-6	CASSIRQASGANVLTF	TGTGCCAGTAGTATTAGACAGGCTTCTGGGGCCAACGTCCTGACTTTC
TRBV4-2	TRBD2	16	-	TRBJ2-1	CASSQDLGLARNEQFF	TGTGCCAGCAGCCAAGATCTTGGACTAGCGCGTAATGAGCAGTTCTTC
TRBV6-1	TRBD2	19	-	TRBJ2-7	CASSEKRGTSGRSSYEQYF	TGTGCCAGCAGTGAAAAGAGGGGGACTAGCGGGAGGAGTTCATACGAGCAGTACTTC
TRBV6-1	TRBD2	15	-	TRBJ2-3	CASSATSGRADTQYF	TGTGCCAGCAGTGCGACTAGCGGGAGGGCAGATACGCAGTATTTT
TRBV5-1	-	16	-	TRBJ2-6	CASTGGGGAGANVLTF	TGCGCCAGCACCGGGGGCGGGGGTGCTGGGGCCAACGTCCTGACTTTC
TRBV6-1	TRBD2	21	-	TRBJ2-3	CASSEAGLAGESVVYADTQYF	TGTGCCAGCAGTGAAGCGGGACTAGCGGGAGAAAGTGTGGTCTACGCAGATACGCAGTATTTT
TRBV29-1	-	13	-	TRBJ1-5	CSVVTGALVAQHF	TGCAGCGTTGTCACGGGTGCCCTGGTGGCCCAGCATTTT
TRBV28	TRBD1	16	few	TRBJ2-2	CASSFPGTANTGELFF	TGTGCCAGCTCTTTTCCCGGGACAGCGAACACCGGGGAGCTGTTTTTT
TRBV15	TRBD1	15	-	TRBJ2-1	CATSERTGVYNEQFF	TGTGCCACCAGCGAGAGGACAGGGGTCTACAATGAGCAGTTCTTC
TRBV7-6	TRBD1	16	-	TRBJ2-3	CASSLVGTGTTDTQYF	TGTGCCAGCAGCTTAGTTGGGACAGGGACCACAGATACGCAGTATTTT
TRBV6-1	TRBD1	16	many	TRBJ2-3	CASSETAGGETDTQYF	TGTGCCAGCAGTGAAACGGCAGGGGGCGAGACAGATACGCAGTATTTT
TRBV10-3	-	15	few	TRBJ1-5	CAISENGHSNQPQHF	TGTGCCATCAGTGAAAACGGTCATAGCAATCAGCCCCAGCATTTT
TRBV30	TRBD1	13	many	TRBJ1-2	CACEDRTSAGYTF	TGTGCCTGTGAGGACAGGACATCTGCCGGCTACACCTTC
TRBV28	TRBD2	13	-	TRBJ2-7	CASNGREGSEQYF	TGTGCCAGCAATGGGCGGGAGGGCTCCGAGCAGTACTTC
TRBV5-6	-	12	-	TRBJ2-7	CASSLADYEQYF	TGTGCCAGCAGCTTAGCGGACTACGAGCAGTACTTC
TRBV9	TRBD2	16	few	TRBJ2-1	CASSVAATSGSNEQFF	TGTGCCAGCAGCGTAGCGGCGACTAGCGGGAGTAATGAGCAGTTCTTC
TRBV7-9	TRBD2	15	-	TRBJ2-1	CASSSGGSSYNEQFF	TGTGCCAGCAGCTCAGGCGGGAGCTCCTACAATGAGCAGTTCTTC
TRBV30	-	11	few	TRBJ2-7	CAWSEAYEQYF	TGTGCCTGGAGCGAGGCCTACGAGCAGTACTTC
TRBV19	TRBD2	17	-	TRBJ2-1	CASSFGGLAGASNEQFF	TGTGCCAGTAGTTTCGGCGGACTAGCGGGAGCTTCCAATGAGCAGTTCTTC
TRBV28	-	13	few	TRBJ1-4	CASGGGGHEKLFF	TGTGCCAGCGGAGGGGGGGGGCATGAAAAACTGTTTTTT
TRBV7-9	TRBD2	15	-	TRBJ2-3	CASSLGLAGGHTQYF	TGTGCCAGCAGCTTGGGACTAGCGGGAGGACATACGCAGTATTTT
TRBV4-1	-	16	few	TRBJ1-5	CASSQAGTLGSQPQHF	TGCGCCAGCAGCCAAGCCGGGACTCTGGGCAGTCAGCCCCAGCATTTT
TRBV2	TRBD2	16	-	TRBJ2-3	CASSASREGLTDTQYF	TGTGCCAGCAGTGCATCGCGGGAGGGCCTGACAGATACGCAGTATTTT
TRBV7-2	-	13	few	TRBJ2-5	CASSFVAQETQYF	TGTGCCAGCAGCTTCGTAGCGCAAGAGACCCAGTACTTC
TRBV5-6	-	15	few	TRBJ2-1	CASSLGGRSGNEQFF	TGTGCCAGCAGCTTAGGAGGGAGAAGCGGCAATGAGCAGTTCTTC
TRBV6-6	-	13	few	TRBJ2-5	CASYLPGQETQYF	TGTGCCAGCTATCTCCCAGGTCAAGAGACCCAGTACTTC
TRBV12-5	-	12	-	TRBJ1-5	CASGADNQPQHF	TGTGCTAGTGGGGCTGACAATCAGCCCCAGCATTTT
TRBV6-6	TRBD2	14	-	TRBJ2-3	CASRREGLTDTQYF	TGTGCCAGTCGTCGGGAGGGCCTCACAGATACGCAGTATTTT
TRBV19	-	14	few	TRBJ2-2	CASRGSNFAGELFF	TGTGCCAGCCGGGGATCGAATTTCGCCGGGGAGCTGTTTTTT